The 15 T cell receptor beta chains presented below share a single source sample, sequenced in a study of blood T cell repertoires in COVID-19. Here immunoSEQ multiplex PCR was the method, and the copy in TCRdb shows in-frame clones only, minus some. The repertoire includes 200,000 or so clones, approximately 84% of them detected once, and approximately 6.9% sits in the top ten. The sequenced material came from peripheral blood. The receptors were gathered from a human donor with acute or convalescent COVID-19. The donor label of this sample is uncertain.

This sequence joins TRBV5-1 and TRBJ2-5; 10 nucleotides match TRBD1. V trimming: 6 bases; J trimming: 3 bases; junction bases outside the gene matches: 8. CDR3 size: 15 residues. The germline V gene encodes CDR1 SGHRS and CDR2 YFSETQ. In DNA, the CDR3 is TGCGCCAGCACCCGCGACGGGACAGGGGAAGAGACCCAGTACTTC. This translates into CASTRDGTGEETQYF.

This clone came up a few times. The chain carries TRBV3-1 (or the pseudogene TRBV3-2) and TRBJ2-5, with D possibly matching TRBD2 (6 bases). Trimming shortened V by 1 base and J by 5 bases, and 17 bases separated the two germline ends. CDR3 length equals 16 residues. CDR1 is LGHDT, CDR2 YNNKEL, per germline (reference sequence). The CDR3 spells CASSQGGGGGRETQYF. The CDR3 DNA follows: TGTGCCAGCAGCCAAGGGGGAGGCGGAGGCCGGGAGACCCAGTACTTC.

A few counts support this clone. This rearrangement joins TRBV5-5 to TRBJ1-6; TRBD1 matches at 9 bases. The V gene end was trimmed by 0 bases and the J gene end by 9 bases; junction bases not matched to a gene: 10. The CDR3 consists of 17 residues. Germline V lookup: CDR1 SGHKS, CDR2 YYEKEE (reference sequence). CDR3: CASSLGPTGGAASPLHF. Written as DNA, the CDR3 is TGTGCCAGCAGCTTGGGTCCTACAGGGGGCGCGGCTTCACCCCTCCACTTT.

This chain connects TRBV5-1 to TRBJ2-5, with TRBD1 matching 10 bases. The V gene end was trimmed by 4 bases and the J gene end by 4 bases; junction bases not matched to a gene: 7. This CDR3 region has 15 residues. Germline V gene sequence: CDR1 SGHRS, CDR2 YFSETQ. The CDR3 nucleotides are TGCGCCAGCAGCATCTCGACAGGGGGCCGAGAGACCCAGTACTTC. Encoded protein: CASSISTGGRETQYF.

This clone was observed a single time. The CDR3 nucleotides are TGTGCCAGCAGTTTGGGACAGCTCTATGGCTACACCTTC. Translating it yields CASSLGQLYGYTF. The chain couples TRBV2 to TRBJ1-2; 7 bases align to TRBD1. With V trimmed by 5 bases and J by 4 bases, 4 bases remained unmatched. Germline CDR1 reads SNHLY; CDR2 reads FYNNEI. The length of the CDR3 is 13 residues.

The sample holds a few counts of this clone. V is TRBV19 and J is TRBJ2-1, with 9 positions matching TRBD2. CDR3 length: 13 amino acids. Unmatched junction bases numbered 0, after V lost 6 bases and J lost 3 bases. Germline loops: CDR1 LNHDA, CDR2 SQIVND (reference sequence). The CDR3: CASRAGGYNEQFF. DNA of the CDR3: TGTGCCAGTAGAGCGGGAGGCTACAATGAGCAGTTCTTC.

The rearrangement joins TRBV7-2 to TRBJ2-3; 11 nucleotides align to TRBD2. Per the germline V gene, CDR1 is SGHTA and CDR2 is FQGNSA. V lost 5 bases and J lost 5; bases outside the gene matches: 12. This CDR3 contains 17 residues. The CDR3 nucleotides read TGTGCCAGCAGCCGTCCTACTAGCGGGAGTTTAATAGATACGCAGTATTTT. Translated: CASSRPTSGSLIDTQYF.

The rearrangement links TRBV19 to TRBJ1-5; 7 positions match TRBD1. V lost 5 bases to trimming and J lost 3 bases; unmatched junction nucleotides: 4. In germline, CDR1 is LNHDA, CDR2 SQIVND (reference sequence). The length of the CDR3 is 14 residues. The CDR3 sequence: CASSPTGFNQPQHF. CDR3 nucleotides: TGTGCCAGTAGTCCGACAGGGTTCAATCAGCCCCAGCATTTT. Using reference TRBV19 and TRBJ1-5 for the parts outside the CDR3, the full variable domain is DGGITQSPKYLFRKEGQNVTLSCEQNLNHDAMYWYRQDPGQGLRLIYYSQIVNDFQKGDIAEGYSVSREKKESFPLTVTSAQKNPTAFYLCASSPTGFNQPQHFGDGTRLSIL.

As DNA, the CDR3 is TGTGCCAGCAGCTCGGACAGGGTGTACGAGCAGTACTTC. Amino acids: CASSSDRVYEQYF. This sequence joins TRBV6-2 or TRBV6-3 and TRBJ2-7; 8 nucleotides match TRBD1. Germline CDR1 and CDR2: MNHEY and SVGEGT. J lost 4 bases, V lost 6 bases, and 5 bases had no gene match. The CDR3 covers 13 residues.

On this clone itself: The DNA is left out, because the CDR3 cannot be placed on it with certainty; the CDR3 is given as TCRdb lists it. The chain uses TRBV27 and TRBJ1-1; the table assigns TRBD1, which was not confirmed against the DNA. With termini counted, the CDR3 has 14 amino acids. CDR1 and CDR2 (germline): MNHEY, SMNVEV (reference sequence). The chain's CDR3 is CASSFFGQNTEAFF.

The chain is built from TRBV7-8 and TRBJ2-6; no clear D gene. The CDR3 extends over 14 amino acids. V gave up 5 bases and J gave up 0 bases, with 5 bases separating them. Per the germline V gene, CDR1 is SGHVS and CDR2 is FQNEAQ. This chain's CDR3 is CASSPFSGANVLTF. The CDR3 DNA sequence: TGTGCCAGCAGCCCATTCTCTGGGGCCAACGTCCTGACTTTC.

The J gene is TRBJ2-3, the V gene TRBV7-9, with D unresolved. CDR1 is SEHNR and CDR2 is FQNEAQ in the germline V gene (reference sequence). The CDR3 extends over 13 amino acids. V gave up 1 base and J gave up 3 bases, with 5 bases separating them. The CDR3, as DNA: TGTGCCAGCAGCTTAGGCAGAACAGATACGCAGTATTTT. It codes for CASSLGRTDTQYF.

This clone was recorded a few times. V and J are TRBV10-3 and TRBJ2-3, with D possibly being TRBD1 (5 bases). This CDR3 comprises 15 residues. Per the germline V gene, CDR1 is ENHRY and CDR2 is SYGVKD. V was trimmed by 5 bases and J by 1 base, leaving 13 bases between them. Here the CDR3 reads CAISFRDGGTDTQYF. The DNA for the CDR3 is TGTGCCATCAGTTTCAGGGATGGCGGCACAGATACGCAGTATTTT.

V usage is TRBV28 and J usage is TRBJ2-1; 8 nucleotides line up with TRBD2. The length of the CDR3 is 15 residues. With V trimmed by 2 bases and J by 7 bases, 7 bases remained unmatched. Germline V gene data show CDR1 as MDHEN and CDR2 as SYDVKM. The CDR3 nucleotides read TGTGCCAGCAGTTTAGGGGTCATAGCGGGAAATGAGCAGTTCTTC. Translated, it gives CASSLGVIAGNEQFF.

The chain recombines TRBV5-6 with TRBJ2-1; tentatively, D is TRBD2 (6 bases). Trimming removed 4 bases from V and 3 bases from J, with 14 bases in between. The length of the CDR3 is 15 residues. Germline CDR1 is SGHDT and CDR2 is YYEEEE. The DNA of the CDR3 is TGTGCCAGCAGCCTTTGGGTAGCGGACTACAATGAGCAGTTCTTC. It yields the protein CASSLWVADYNEQFF.